The following is a T cell receptor (beta chain) sequence with its context. Its antigen remains unidentified. Sequencing used immunoSEQ multiplex PCR; TCRdb keeps in-frame clones, though not all of them. The sample has 65,000 to 80,000 clones, more than 75% seen once. These data come from a study of OX40 agonist ivuxolimab in advanced cancers. Points from the study as a whole: CD8+ T cells were the subset that, on average, had more expanded clones than CD4+. Clonal expansion was seen in CD4+ and CD8+ blood T cells by week 6 at 0.1 to 3.0 mg/kg.

The CDR3 covers 17 residues. V was pared by 0 bases and J by 3 bases, with 17 bases between. Germline CDR1 reads GTSNPN; CDR2 reads SVGIG (reference sequence). Any history of autoimmune disease or systemic immunosuppression disqualified patients. Sequences were derived from CD4+ or CD8+ T cells sorted from blood, sampled in a trial of the OX40 agonist ivuxolimab. This receptor was obtained from an adult with an advanced solid tumor such as melanoma, head and neck, liver or kidney cancer. This chain connects TRBV30 to TRBJ2-2, with D unclear. The CDR3 region has the DNA TGTGCCTGGAGTGTACATCCCTTGCGGAGAGACACCGGGGAGCTGTTTTTT. Amino acid sequence: CAWSVHPLRRDTGELFF.